The 19 T cell receptor beta chains listed next were all sequenced from one sample in a study of cytomegalovirus exposure and HLA in healthy donors. Generated by immunoSEQ multiplex PCR, the TCRdb table keeps only in-frame clones and is missing some. The sample has 200,000 or so clones; around four fifths are singletons. The sample was PBMCs. The source is a woman under 30 in good health and CMV-seronegative.

This clone came up a few times. V and J are TRBV9 and TRBJ1-2, with a weak D call TRBD1 (5 bases). V was pared by 7 bases and J by 4 bases, with 17 bases between. Germline lookup yields CDR1 SGDLS and CDR2 YYNGEE. The CDR3 extends over 14 amino acids. The CDR3 DNA follows: TGTGCCAGCTCACCGGGGGAGGGTGGCTATGGCTACACCTTC. Protein: CASSPGEGGYGYTF.

This rearrangement joins TRBV6-8 to TRBJ2-5; D uncertain. This CDR3 has 15 residues. The V end lost 0 bases, the J end lost 4 bases, and 12 bases lay between the germline ends. CDR1 and CDR2 (germline): MNHGY, SAAAGT. The chain's CDR3 is CASSYSVFDGETQYF. For the CDR3, the DNA is TGTGCCAGCAGTTACTCAGTTTTCGACGGAGAGACCCAGTACTTC.

The chain joins TRBV28 to TRBJ2-2; 9 bases line up with TRBD1. Germline CDR1 reads MDHEN; CDR2 reads SYDVKM. The CDR3 extends over 15 amino acids. The trim removed 6 bases at V and 4 bases at J, leaving 6 bases unmatched. CDR3 nucleotides: TGTGCCAGCAGATCGAACAGGGGGCGCACCGGGGAGCTGTTTTTT. Translation gives CASRSNRGRTGELFF.

Remarks on this clone: Other DNA sequences from this sample encode an identical CDR3 as well. This CDR3 reads CASSLVSGAGEKLFF. The DNA of the CDR3 is TGTGCCAGCAGCTTAGTGTCGGGGGCAGGAGAAAAACTGTTTTTT. V and J are TRBV7-9 and TRBJ1-4; D possibly corresponds to TRBD1 (6 bases). Germline CDR1 reads SEHNR; CDR2 reads FQNEAQ (reference sequence). The CDR3 length is 15 residues. V lost 1 base and J 8 bases, leaving 14 bases between the germline ends.

J is TRBJ2-5 and V is TRBV4-1; D gene unclear. Trimming took 2 bases from V and 1 from J, leaving 5 bases between them. There are 13 residues in the CDR3. Germline V gene data show CDR1 as MGHRA and CDR2 as YSYEKL. Here the CDR3 reads CASSQSFQETQYF. The CDR3 DNA is TGCGCCAGCAGCCAAAGTTTCCAAGAGACCCAGTACTTC.

The chain links TRBV5-4 to TRBJ2-3; possibly TRBD1 for D (6 bases). The V end was cut by 6 bases, the J end by 3 bases, with 17 bases between. This CDR3 is built from 15 residues. The germline V gene has CDR1 SGHNT and CDR2 YYREEE (reference sequence). CDR3 sequence reads: CASTRDTQGTDTQYF. CDR3 nucleotides: TGTGCCAGCACCCGGGACACCCAAGGAACAGATACGCAGTATTTT.

V usage is TRBV29-1 and J usage is TRBJ2-2; D may correspond to TRBD1 or TRBD2 (7 bases each). Germline assignment: CDR1 SQVTM and CDR2 ANQGSEA. Trimming removed 6 bases at V and 5 bases at J, with 10 bases between. The length of the CDR3 is 12 residues. The CDR3 DNA reads as TGCAGCGTCCAGGGGGGGACCGGGGAGCTGTTTTTT. This translates into CSVQGGTGELFF.

This chain links TRBV7-2 with TRBJ2-3; 9 bases agree with TRBD1. The J segment lost 2 bases and the V segment lost 5 bases, leaving 8 bases of the junction unmatched. The CDR3 length is 16 residues. From germline, CDR1 is SGHTA and CDR2 FQGNSA. The CDR3 sequence is CASSAPGTGTTDTQYF. CDR3 coding DNA: TGTGCCAGCAGCGCGCCCGGGACAGGGACCACAGATACGCAGTATTTT.

The chain carries TRBV19 and TRBJ1-5, with 7 bases matching TRBD1. Trimming removed 7 bases from V and 1 base from J; junction bases left unmatched: 10. This CDR3 comprises 16 residues. Germline CDR1 LNHDA, CDR2 SQIVND (reference sequence). The CDR3 DNA reads as TGTGCCAGTACCCCCCTCCCAGGGGGAAGCAATCAGCCCCAGCATTTT. Translation gives CASTPLPGGSNQPQHF.

The chain combines TRBV30 with TRBJ2-1; TRBD2 matches 10 bases. CDR1 and CDR2 (germline): GTSNPN, SVGIG (reference sequence). Germline trimming cut 4 bases from V and 4 bases from J; bases unmatched to any gene: 4. This CDR3 is built from 14 residues. CDR3 DNA: TGTGCCTGGACTAGCGGGGGTCTATACAATGAGCAGTTCTTC. This encodes CAWTSGGLYNEQFF.

J is TRBJ2-1 and V is TRBV6-5; 10 bases match TRBD1. This CDR3 has 15 residues. With 8 bases clipped from V and 2 bases from J, the junction kept 6 bases outside the gene matches. CDR1 MNHEY and CDR2 SVGAGI come from the germline V gene. CDR3 sequence (DNA): TGTGCCAGCCGGTTGGACAGGGGGACCTACAATGAGCAGTTCTTC. Protein: CASRLDRGTYNEQFF.

The chain carries TRBV2 and TRBJ1-2, with 10 bases aligning to TRBD1. This CDR3 contains 15 residues. The ends lost 6 bases at V and 9 bases at J; junction bases unmatched: 13. Germline assignment: CDR1 SNHLY and CDR2 FYNNEI. In DNA, the CDR3 is TGTGCCAGCAGGGCCCACGGGACAGGGGTTGAGAGCTACACCTTC. As protein: CASRAHGTGVESYTF.

The chain carries TRBV5-1 and TRBJ2-7; 8 positions match TRBD1. Germline V gives CDR1 SGHRS, CDR2 YFSETQ. The CDR3 length is 14 residues. J was trimmed by 0 bases and V by 4 bases; bases with no gene match: 3. CDR3: CASSGQGYSYEQYF. The CDR3 DNA reads TGCGCCAGCAGCGGACAGGGTTACTCCTACGAGCAGTACTTC.

This sequence joins TRBV27 and TRBJ2-2; the D is unclear. V was clipped by 6 bases and J by 1 base, with 9 bases between them. Germline lookup yields CDR1 MNHEY and CDR2 SMNVEV (reference sequence). The CDR3 runs to 14 residues. This CDR3 reads CASSPGRNTGELFF. The CDR3 region has the DNA TGTGCCAGCAGCCCCGGTCGGAACACCGGGGAGCTGTTTTTT.

The chain combines TRBV19 with TRBJ1-2, with D unclear. The V end lost 6 bases, the J end lost 10 bases, and 6 bases lay between the germline ends. This CDR3 has 9 amino acids. Germline values: CDR1 LNHDA, CDR2 SQIVND (reference sequence). CDR3 nucleotide sequence: TGTGCCAGTAGCCCGCACTACACCTTC. Translating gives CASSPHYTF.

The rearrangement joins TRBV30 to TRBJ2-5; D unresolved. The V and J ends lost 4 bases and 0 bases respectively, with 6 bases between them. The CDR3 length is 12 residues. Germline lookup yields CDR1 GTSNPN and CDR2 SVGIG (reference sequence). DNA of the CDR3: TGTGCCTGGAATCATAACCAAGAGACCCAGTACTTC. As protein: CAWNHNQETQYF.

This chain connects TRBV4-1 to TRBJ2-1; 7 positions match TRBD2. The CDR3 runs to 16 residues. CDR1 MGHRA and CDR2 YSYEKL come from the germline V gene. Trimming took 4 bases from V and 4 from J; bases not matched to a gene: 10. The CDR3 is CASSPEGTSVYNEQFF. In nucleotides, the CDR3 is TGCGCCAGCAGCCCTGAGGGAACTAGCGTTTACAATGAGCAGTTCTTC.

The chain employs TRBV25-1 and TRBJ1-2; 9 positions agree with TRBD1. Losses at the gene ends were 0 bases for V and 7 bases for J; bases not matched to a gene: 6. CDR1 and CDR2 (germline): MGHDK, SYGVNS. The CDR3 runs 15 residues. The CDR3 nucleotides are TGTGCCAGCAGTGAATACGGCGGGACAGGGAGTGGCTACACCTTC. It codes for CASSEYGGTGSGYTF.

The chain combines TRBV27 with TRBJ2-6; no definite D call. Trimming took off 1 base at V and 1 base at J, with 8 bases between the two ends. The CDR3 totals 16 residues. CDR1 and CDR2 (germline): MNHEY, SMNVEV (reference sequence). DNA of the CDR3: TGTGCCAGCAGTTTATACCAGCAGTCTGGGGCCAACGTCCTGACTTTC. Amino acids: CASSLYQQSGANVLTF. The full variable domain, completed using reference TRBV27 and TRBJ2-6, is EAQVTQNPRYLITVTGKKLTVTCSQNMNHEYMSWYRQDPGLGLRQIYYSMNVEVTDKGDVPEGYKVSRKEKRNFPLILESPSPNQTSLYFCASSLYQQSGANVLTFGAGSRLTVL.